These 15 T cell receptor beta chains came from one sample sequenced in a study of blood T cell repertoires in COVID-19. Assay used: immunoSEQ multiplex PCR; TCRdb lists only in-frame clones, some missing. The profile shows more than 150,000 clones, approximately 89% of them singletons. The specimen was peripheral blood. These TCRs come from a middle-aged man with active or convalescent COVID-19.

V usage is TRBV5-1 and J usage is TRBJ1-1; 9 bases are shared with TRBD1. The CDR3 runs to 14 residues. CDR1 is SGHRS, CDR2 YFSETQ, per germline. The V and J ends lost 5 bases and 1 base, in that order; junction bases with no gene match: 3. Here the CDR3 DNA reads TGCGCCAGCAGAGGGACAGGGCCGAACACTGAAGCTTTCTTT. Residues: CASRGTGPNTEAFF.

The genes are TRBV7-2 and TRBJ2-1; no firm D call. Germline assignment: CDR1 SGHTA and CDR2 FQGNSA. Trimming left V 5 bases short and J 8 bases short, with 10 bases between. This CDR3 contains 12 residues. CDR3 amino acids: CASSHYQYEQFF. CDR3 nucleotide sequence: TGTGCCAGCAGCCACTATCAGTATGAGCAGTTCTTC.

The chain has TRBV29-1 and TRBJ1-1; 8 nucleotides match TRBD1. After removal of 5 bases from V and 4 bases from J, the junction contained 0 bases not matched to a gene. CDR3 length: 11 residues. Germline V lookup: CDR1 SQVTM, CDR2 ANQGSEA. CDR3 sequence reads: CSVTGGTEAFF. The CDR3 DNA is TGCAGCGTTACAGGGGGCACTGAAGCTTTCTTT.

The rearrangement uses TRBV11-1 and TRBJ1-2; D call uncertain. Trimming removed 5 bases from V and 6 bases from J, with 19 bases in between. This CDR3 contains 15 residues. Germline CDR1 and CDR2: SGHAT and FQDESV (reference sequence). CDR3: CASSRDDPERDGYTF. CDR3 sequence (DNA): TGTGCCAGCAGCAGAGACGATCCCGAGAGGGATGGCTACACCTTC.

This clone showed up just once. This chain joins TRBV11-2 and TRBJ2-3; D not certain. CDR3 size: 12 residues. V was trimmed by 4 bases and J by 0 bases, leaving 2 bases between them. Per germline, CDR1 SGHAT and CDR2 FQNNGV. The CDR3 DNA follows: TGTGCCAGCAGCTCTAGCACAGATACGCAGTATTTT. This translates into CASSSSTDTQYF.

The rearrangement uses TRBV6-5 and TRBJ2-1; D might be TRBD1 (5 bases). The V end was cut by 6 bases, the J end by 1 base, with 10 bases between. The CDR3 is 14 residues long. Germline V gene sequence: CDR1 MNHEY, CDR2 SVGAGI. CDR3 coding DNA: TGTGCCAGCAGGCAGGGATTGTCCTACAATGAGCAGTTCTTC. As protein: CASRQGLSYNEQFF.

This clone occurred a few times. The chain employs TRBV4-3 and TRBJ1-1; D is perhaps TRBD1 (6 bases). The V gene lost 5 bases and the J gene lost 6 bases, with 13 bases spanning the gap. Germline assignment: CDR1 LGHNA and CDR2 YSLEER. There are 13 residues in the CDR3. CDR3 nucleotide sequence: TGCGCCAGCAGCACCCGAGGGGGGGCTGAAGCTTTCTTT. It codes for CASSTRGGAEAFF.

V and J are TRBV27 and TRBJ2-5; the D gene is possibly TRBD1 (6 bases). The ends were cut back, 3 bases at V and 3 bases at J, with 11 bases in the middle. This CDR3 is 14 amino acids long. Germline CDR1 is MNHEY and CDR2 is SMNVEV (reference sequence). The chain's CDR3 is CASSLRGLEETQYF. In DNA, the CDR3 is TGTGCCAGCAGTTTGAGGGGGTTGGAAGAGACCCAGTACTTC.

The chain carries TRBV3-1 (or the pseudogene TRBV3-2) and TRBJ2-5, with 7 bases identical to TRBD2. The germline gives CDR1 LGHDT, CDR2 YNNKEL (reference sequence). J was trimmed by 3 bases and V by 4 bases; bases with no gene match: 5. The CDR3 runs to 14 residues. CDR3 sequence: CASSPSGAKETQYF. CDR3 nucleotide sequence: TGTGCCAGCAGCCCCAGCGGGGCTAAAGAGACCCAGTACTTC.

In this sample, this clone turned up once. The J gene is TRBJ1-6, the V gene TRBV7-9; tentatively, D is TRBD1 (5 bases). V gave up 6 bases and J gave up 13 bases, with 10 bases separating them. The CDR3 consists of 11 residues. Germline-derived CDR1 and CDR2 are SEHNR and FQNEAQ (reference sequence). The CDR3 loop is CASSQGDPLHF. The CDR3 DNA reads TGTGCCAGCAGTCAGGGTGATCCCCTCCACTTT.

CDR3 DNA: TGTGCCAGTAGTGGGTTACGGGGGGCTGAAGCTTTCTTT. Residues: CASSGLRGAEAFF. V is TRBV19 and J is TRBJ1-1; possible D gene TRBD1, 5 bases. The CDR3 has 13 amino acids. CDR1 and CDR2 from the germline V gene are LNHDA and SQIVND (reference sequence). Trimming shortened V by 5 bases and J by 6 bases, and 13 bases separated the two germline ends.

This rearrangement joins TRBV12-5 to TRBJ1-1, with D possibly being TRBD1 (6 bases). Looked up from germline, CDR1 is LGHNT and CDR2 is FRNRAP. There are 13 residues in the CDR3. Trimming removed 4 bases from V and 4 bases from J, with 10 bases in between. Written as DNA, the CDR3 is TGTGCTAGTGGTTCGGGACAATCCACTGAAGCTTTCTTT. It translates to CASGSGQSTEAFF.

Comments on this clone: A junction boundary mismatches the germline segment, possibly from a read error. This chain joins TRBV7-7 and TRBJ2-3; 12 nucleotides agree with TRBD2. This CDR3 region has 15 residues. Germline V CDR1 and CDR2: SSHAT, FNYEAQ (reference sequence). CDR3 sequence: CASSLLAGGVDTQYF. CDR3 coding DNA: TGTGCTAGCAGCCTACTAGCGGGGGGAGTCGATACGCAGTATTTT.

The chain couples TRBV25-1 to TRBJ1-5, with D possibly being TRBD1 (5 bases). In germline, CDR1 is MGHDK, CDR2 SYGVNS. V was clipped by 4 bases and J by 4 bases, with 11 bases between them. There are 14 residues in the CDR3. CDR3 protein: CASSAGVRNQPQHF. CDR3 sequence (DNA): TGTGCCAGCAGTGCGGGGGTAAGGAATCAGCCCCAGCATTTT.

The CDR3 DNA is TGCGCCAGCAGCCAAGAGAGGACAGGGAGGGCAGATACGCAGTATTTT. Encoded protein: CASSQERTGRADTQYF. This chain links TRBV4-1 with TRBJ2-3; maybe TRBD1 (8 bases). There are 16 residues in the CDR3. Germline CDR1 reads MGHRA; CDR2 reads YSYEKL. V was trimmed by 0 bases and J by 4 bases, leaving 14 bases between them.